One and the same sample provided the 10 T cell receptor beta chains below, sequenced in a study of human T cells and chemical hapten exposure. Noted time point: patch test 3, about 24 weeks after DPC sensitization. Treatment reported: therapeutic diphenylcyclopropenone sensitization with weekly scalp DPC. TCRdb re-analysed the RACE reads in MiXCR, keeping a single row per CDR3 protein. The sample holds roughly 90,000 distinct CDR3 sequences, approximately 10% seen once. This material consisted of whole blood, taken in connection with sensitization to the hapten diphenylcyclopropenone (DPC). All receptors come from a woman aged 25-40 years with alopecia areata. Some clones in this sample may be carry-over from other donors' samples.

This clonotype has a count of ten or more. V and J are TRBV11-3 and TRBJ2-3; 7 bases are a match to TRBD2. Germline CDR1 and CDR2: SGHNT and YENEEA. V lost 1 base to trimming and J lost 6 bases; unmatched junction nucleotides: 7. There are 15 residues in the CDR3. CDR3 bases: TGTGCCAGCAGCTTAGGCGCTAGCGGTGCTGATACGCAGTATTTT. This translates into CASSLGASGADTQYF.

The chain combines TRBV9 with TRBJ2-1; 7 nucleotides match TRBD1. The CDR3 contains 16 residues. Germline V CDR1 and CDR2: SGDLS, YYNGEE. After removal of 0 bases from V and 9 bases from J, the junction contained 12 bases not matched to a gene. The CDR3 DNA sequence: TGTGCCAGCAGCGTAGGACGGGGACAGCTTATTGGTGAGCAGTTCTTC. Translating gives CASSVGRGQLIGEQFF.

The chain uses TRBV12-3 or TRBV12-4 and TRBJ2-7, with 9 bases aligning to TRBD1. This CDR3 is built from 15 residues. J was trimmed by 7 bases and V by 4 bases; bases with no gene match: 11. This CDR3 is CASSSPGQGTGEQYF. The CDR3 nucleotides are TGTGCCAGCAGTTCCCCGGGACAGGGAACGGGGGAGCAGTACTTC.

In DNA form, the CDR3 reads TGTGCCAGCAGCCCTGACAGGGGTCGGGGTGAGCAGTTCTTC. Residues: CASSPDRGRGEQFF. V usage is TRBV7-2 and J usage is TRBJ2-1; the match to TRBD1 covers 8 bases. The CDR3 spans 14 residues. The germline V gene has CDR1 SGHTA and CDR2 FQGNSA. With V trimmed by 5 bases and J by 9 bases, 9 bases remained unmatched.

This clonotype was counted only a few times. This chain connects TRBV11-2 to TRBJ1-6; no definite D call. This CDR3 spans 15 amino acids. Germline lookup yields CDR1 SGHAT and CDR2 FQNNGV. V was pared by 0 bases and J by 7 bases, with 10 bases between. The CDR3 is CASSLDRLLNSPLHF. The CDR3 DNA reads as TGTGCCAGCAGCTTAGACCGCCTTCTGAATTCACCCCTCCACTTT.

The chain joins TRBV3-1 to TRBJ1-1; 11 nucleotides match TRBD1. Germline V gene data show CDR1 as LGHDT and CDR2 as YNNKEL (reference sequence). The CDR3 runs 16 residues. V was pared by 6 bases and J by 1 base, with 7 bases of the junction left unmatched. Here the CDR3 DNA reads TGTGCCAGCAGGCCCGGACAGGGGGCCAGGAACACTGAAGCTTTCTTT. It encodes CASRPGQGARNTEAFF.

This clonotype was seen many times. This chain connects TRBV6-2 or TRBV6-3 to TRBJ2-7, with 8 bases fitting TRBD2. Trimming removed 10 bases from V and 3 bases from J; junction bases left unmatched: 20. The CDR3 is made up of 17 amino acids. CDR1 is MNHEY, CDR2 SVGEGT, per germline. The CDR3 loop reads CATTPGLGSLQSYEQYF. CDR3 DNA: TGTGCCACCACCCCGGGACTAGGAAGCCTACAAAGCTACGAGCAGTACTTC.

The chain joins TRBV7-3 to TRBJ1-1; D uncertain. Germline CDR1 and CDR2: SGHTA and FQGTGA. V lost 5 bases and J lost 0, with 7 bases in between. The CDR3 extends over 13 amino acids. CDR3 in amino acids: CASSQSVNTEAFF. The CDR3, as DNA: TGTGCCAGCAGCCAATCGGTGAACACTGAAGCTTTCTTT.

This clonotype was seen ten or more times. V and J are TRBV11-2 and TRBJ2-5; D is undetermined. V was shortened by 6 bases and J by 0 bases, with 2 bases between the two germline ends. CDR1 and CDR2 from the germline V gene are SGHAT and FQNNGV. This CDR3 comprises 11 residues. For the CDR3, the DNA is TGTGCCAGCAGTAACCAAGAGACCCAGTACTTC. Protein sequence: CASSNQETQYF.

This clonotype was seen more than once but under ten times. The gene calls are TRBV7-9 and TRBJ1-1, with D perhaps TRBD1 (6 bases). With 2 bases removed from V and 5 bases from J, the gap between germline ends came to 15 bases. The CDR3 consists of 15 residues. Germline loops: CDR1 SEHNR, CDR2 FQNEAQ (reference sequence). CDR3 bases: TGTGCCAGCAGCTTAAGGGAAATGGGACAAACTGAAGCTTTCTTT. Translated, it gives CASSLREMGQTEAFF.